The 23 T cell receptor beta chains below all came from one sample that was sequenced in a study of T cell responses to AZD1222 COVID-19 vaccine (dated by TCRdb to the early 2020s). The time point label, as the study defines it: baseline before first vaccination. Library preparation employed the immunoSEQ multiplex PCR assay. TCRdb carries this immuneACCESS record with in-frame sequences only. Its versions omit some clonotypes, under half of them owing to an unresolved V gene in the studies checked, with the rest unexplained. Present in this sample are under 150,000 clones, under 95% of which were seen just once. Of the sample, 2.5% to 3% is held by the ten largest clones. The sample here was peripheral blood, taken on day 0 of AZD1222 vaccination. The receptor source for this set is an adult in good health.

This chain uses TRBV19 with TRBJ1-5, with unresolved D. The germline V and J ends were trimmed by 3 bases and 2 bases, with 11 bases remaining between them. The CDR3 is made up of 15 amino acids. Germline V CDR1 and CDR2: LNHDA, SQIVND (reference sequence). CDR3 sequence: CASSISGLGNQPQHF. The CDR3 coding sequence is TGTGCCAGTAGTATTTCGGGGTTGGGCAATCAGCCCCAGCATTTT.

The V and J genes are TRBV2 and TRBJ1-5; TRBD1 is a possible D gene (6 bases). CDR3 length: 14 residues. V lost 2 bases to trimming and J lost 6 bases, with 11 bases between them. Germline V CDR1 and CDR2: SNHLY, FYNNEI. The CDR3 DNA follows: TGTGCCAGCAGTGAAACGGGGGGCGGTCAGCCCCAGCATTTT. Residues: CASSETGGGQPQHF.

Concerning this clone itself: Other DNA variants within this sample encode the same CDR3. This chain joins TRBV9 and TRBJ2-5; TRBD1 or TRBD2 may be the D gene (5 bases each). V was trimmed by 0 bases and J by 5 bases, leaving 5 bases between them. Germline V lookup: CDR1 SGDLS, CDR2 YYNGEE. CDR3 length: 12 amino acids. The CDR3 DNA reads as TGTGCCAGCAGCGTAGGGGGGGAGACCCAGTACTTC. Translated, it gives CASSVGGETQYF.

The rearrangement joins TRBV5-1 to TRBJ2-7; possibly TRBD2 for D (6 bases). CDR3 size: 15 residues. From germline, CDR1 is SGHRS and CDR2 YFSETQ. V lost 1 base and J 3 bases, leaving 14 bases between the germline ends. The CDR3 DNA reads as TGCGCCAGCAGCTTGTGGGGCGGGGTCGGCTACGAGCAGTACTTC. Protein sequence: CASSLWGGVGYEQYF.

This chain links TRBV5-4 with TRBJ2-7, with D unclear. The V gene lost 4 bases and the J gene lost 3 bases, with 20 bases spanning the gap. The CDR3 is 16 amino acids. CDR1 is SGHNT, CDR2 YYREEE, per germline (reference sequence). This chain's CDR3 is CASSRKSGRNIYEQYF. In DNA, the CDR3 is TGTGCCAGCAGCCGGAAATCCGGACGGAATATCTACGAGCAGTACTTC.

A single count supports this clone. The V gene is TRBV11-2, the J gene TRBJ2-3; D is possibly TRBD1 (6 bases). Looked up from germline, CDR1 is SGHAT and CDR2 is FQNNGV. The CDR3 spans 11 residues. V lost 5 bases and J 8 bases, leaving 8 bases between the germline ends. This CDR3 reads CASSQGGTQYF. In DNA form, the CDR3 reads TGTGCCAGCAGCCAAGGGGGTACGCAGTATTTT.

The J gene is TRBJ1-2, the V gene TRBV10-3, with a tentative D call TRBD1 (5 bases). CDR1 is ENHRY, CDR2 SYGVKD, per germline. Between the trimmed V and J ends, which lost 3 bases and 8 bases, there was a span of 13 bases. This CDR3 contains 13 residues. The CDR3 bases are TGTGCCATCAGTGAAGGTTCTGGACAAGGCTACACCTTC. Amino acid sequence: CAISEGSGQGYTF.

This clone showed up just once. The chain combines TRBV5-1 with TRBJ2-5, with D possibly being TRBD1 or TRBD2 (5 bases each). Looked up from germline, CDR1 is SGHRS and CDR2 is YFSETQ. There are 13 residues in the CDR3. The V and J ends lost 3 bases and 4 bases respectively, with 10 bases between them. CDR3 sequence: CASSSMGPETQYF. In nucleotides, the CDR3 is TGCGCCAGCAGCTCGATGGGACCAGAGACCCAGTACTTC.

V and J are TRBV5-4 and TRBJ1-3; D may be TRBD1 (5 bases). Between the trimmed V and J ends, which lost 2 bases and 0 bases, there was a span of 6 bases. The CDR3 extends over 14 amino acids. Germline V lookup: CDR1 SGHNT, CDR2 YYREEE (reference sequence). The CDR3 sequence: CASSFDSSGNTIYF. The CDR3 DNA follows: TGTGCCAGCAGCTTCGACAGCTCTGGAAACACCATATATTTT. The full variable domain, rest sourced from reference TRBV5-4 and TRBJ1-3, is ETGVTQSPTHLIKTRGQQVTLRCSSQSGHNTVSWYQQALGQGPQFIFQYYREEENGRGNFPPRFSGLQFPNYSSELNVNALELDDSALYLCASSFDSSGNTIYFGEGSWLTVV.

The table lists this clone with a few counts. The rearrangement joins TRBV2 to TRBJ1-1; D gene ambiguous. With 8 bases removed from V and 1 base from J, the gap between germline ends came to 11 bases. Germline values: CDR1 SNHLY, CDR2 FYNNEI. The CDR3 is 13 residues long. CDR3 nucleotides: TGTGCCAGCGGCAGGCTCGAGAACACTGAAGCTTTCTTT. Translating gives CASGRLENTEAFF.

The chain couples TRBV3-1 (or the pseudogene TRBV3-2) to TRBJ2-2; 7 bases agree with TRBD1. The J segment lost 4 bases and the V segment lost 1 base, leaving 9 bases of the junction unmatched. From germline, CDR1 is LGHDT and CDR2 YNNKEL (reference sequence). CDR3 length: 17 amino acids. In DNA, the CDR3 is TGTGCCAGCAGCCAAGCATTAGACAGGGACAGCACCGGGGAGCTGTTTTTT. It encodes CASSQALDRDSTGELFF.

The chain recombines TRBV20-1 with TRBJ2-7; 10 bases match TRBD1. CDR1 and CDR2 (germline): DFQATT, SNEGSKA (reference sequence). V trimming: 3 bases; J trimming: 6 bases; junction bases outside the gene matches: 5. The CDR3 runs 13 residues. For the CDR3, the DNA is TGCAGTGCTAGTCGGGGACAGGGGAGCGAGCAGTACTTC. Translation: CSASRGQGSEQYF.

V usage is TRBV6-5 and J usage is TRBJ1-5; no clear D. CDR3 length equals 13 residues. Germline V gene sequence: CDR1 MNHEY, CDR2 SVGAGI. Trimming shortened V by 6 bases and J by 9 bases, and 15 bases separated the two germline ends. CDR3 sequence reads: CASSQRPRLPQHF. CDR3 coding DNA: TGTGCCAGCAGCCAAAGGCCGAGATTGCCCCAGCATTTT.

V is TRBV19 and J is TRBJ1-1; no clear D gene. V was trimmed by 7 bases and J by 4 bases, leaving 13 bases between them. This CDR3 has 13 amino acids. Germline V gives CDR1 LNHDA, CDR2 SQIVND (reference sequence). DNA of the CDR3: TGTGCCAGTACCGCCTGGGAGTCCACTGAAGCTTTCTTT. Translated, it gives CASTAWESTEAFF.

The chain has TRBV28 and TRBJ1-2, with D possibly TRBD1 on 5 matching bases. The CDR3 has 18 amino acids. Germline-derived CDR1 and CDR2 are MDHEN and SYDVKM. V lost 3 bases and J 3 bases, leaving 23 bases between the germline ends. CDR3 sequence: CASSFNWGSVYSYYGYTF. The CDR3 DNA reads TGTGCCAGCAGTTTTAATTGGGGCAGTGTGTATTCGTACTATGGCTACACCTTC.

This chain connects TRBV11-3 to TRBJ1-2, with TRBD1 as a possible D gene (5 bases). The V gene's germline CDR1 is SGHNT and CDR2 YENEEA. With 5 bases removed from V and 3 bases from J, the gap between germline ends came to 16 bases. The CDR3 extends over 15 amino acids. The CDR3 is CASSPVAGIDYGYTF. The CDR3 DNA reads TGTGCCAGCAGCCCAGTGGCAGGGATCGACTATGGCTACACCTTC.

The J gene is TRBJ2-1, the V gene TRBV11-3, with D perhaps matching TRBD2 (7 bases). CDR3 length: 15 residues. Trimming took off 8 bases at V and 5 bases at J, with 19 bases between the two ends. CDR1 is SGHNT and CDR2 is YENEEA in the germline V gene. CDR3 amino acids: CASSSPRGGDNEQFF. CDR3 bases: TGTGCCAGCTCCTCGCCGAGAGGGGGGGACAATGAGCAGTTCTTC.

In this sample, this clone turned up once. The chain uses TRBV7-2 and TRBJ1-2; 8 nucleotides line up with TRBD1. V shed 5 bases and J 5 bases; nucleotides not matched to a gene: 4. This CDR3 spans 13 amino acids. CDR1 SGHTA and CDR2 FQGNSA come from the germline V gene. CDR3 region: CASSTGQAYGYTF. The DNA of the CDR3 is TGTGCCAGCAGCACGGGACAGGCTTATGGCTACACCTTC.

This clone was detected once. V usage is TRBV28 and J usage is TRBJ2-7; unclear D gene. The length of the CDR3 is 13 residues. Trimming shortened V by 5 bases and J by 0 bases, and 8 bases separated the two germline ends. Germline CDR1 reads MDHEN; CDR2 reads SYDVKM. The CDR3 sequence: CASSPPDSYEQYF. DNA of the CDR3: TGTGCCAGCAGTCCCCCAGACTCCTACGAGCAGTACTTC.

This chain joins TRBV12-3 or TRBV12-4 and TRBJ2-7, with TRBD2 matching 9 bases. J gave up 8 bases and V 10 bases, and 12 bases lay outside the gene matches. This CDR3 contains 13 residues. Written as DNA, the CDR3 is TGTGCCACCAGCAGGGGAGCGGGGGGCCAGCAGTACTTC. It encodes CATSRGAGGQQYF.

This clone was seen a single time. The CDR3 DNA reads TGTGCCAGCAGTGACTCGAGCGGGGGGGCCTCAGATACGCAGTATTTT. Translating it yields CASSDSSGGASDTQYF. The V and J genes are TRBV6-4 and TRBJ2-3, with TRBD2 matching over 10 bases. The CDR3 is made up of 16 amino acids. Germline values: CDR1 MRHNA, CDR2 SNTAGT. V shed 0 bases and J 4 bases; nucleotides not matched to a gene: 4.

The rearrangement uses TRBV30 and TRBJ2-2; TRBD2 might be the D (6 bases). Trimming took off 0 bases at V and 5 bases at J, with 13 bases between the two ends. Germline CDR1 is GTSNPN and CDR2 is SVGIG (reference sequence). The CDR3 is 15 amino acids. CDR3 amino acids: CAWSVPGRDTGELFF. The CDR3 DNA reads as TGTGCCTGGAGTGTACCCGGGAGAGATACCGGGGAGCTGTTTTTT.

This rearrangement joins TRBV6-2 or TRBV6-3 to TRBJ2-1; D may be TRBD2 (6 bases). Trimming pared 6 bases from V and 4 bases from J, leaving 22 bases between. The CDR3 is made up of 17 amino acids. Germline CDR1 is MNHEY and CDR2 is SVGEGT. In DNA, the CDR3 is TGTGCCAGCAGCCTCCCGGGACTTCGAAGACGGTACAATGAGCAGTTCTTC. Protein: CASSLPGLRRRYNEQFF.